The source of this T cell receptor beta chain is a study of regulatory T cells in long-lasting Graves disease. Time point: persistent/refractory GD, antithyroid drugs over 5 years with positive TRAb. With RNA extracted from PBMCs as input, the TCR library was made. In this sample, this clonotype turned up a few times. The authors built TCR beta libraries using iRepertoire HTBI primers and Arm-PCR of CDR3 regions. TCRdb independently ran MiXCR on the multiplex PCR reads; one entry per CDR3 protein. This sample yields 500,000 to 700,000 distinct CDR3 sequences, of which 30% are seen a single time; 40% to 50% belongs to the top ten. The CDR3 has 13 residues. The germline gives CDR1 LNHDA, CDR2 SQIVND (reference sequence). Trimming cost V 4 bases and J 3 bases, with 7 bases left between them.

The input for sequencing was peripheral blood mononuclear cells (PBMCs), taken when the disease was refractory, from a patient treated with antithyroid drugs. The TCR sequence derives from a female donor with Graves disease. The gene calls are TRBV19 and TRBJ1-5; D gene unclear. The CDR3 region is CASSNQPNQPQHF. In nucleotides, the CDR3 is TGTGCCAGTAGTAACCAGCCCAATCAGCCCCAGCATTTT.